This T cell receptor beta chain emerged from a study of blood T cell repertoires in COVID-19. About the study: T cells, B-cell-depleted T cells, or PBMCs supplied cDNA or gDNA.

A note on this clone: This sample includes further DNA sequences coding for the same CDR3.

The repertoire was sequenced with immunoSEQ multiplex PCR; TCRdb's copy has only in-frame clones and lacks some. Among 200,000 to 300,000 clones listed, approximately 90% were seen once. Input material: PBMCs or T cells enriched from blood (not recorded which). The source of this sequence is a woman younger than 45 who had recovered from COVID-19.

CDR3 sequence reads: CAWSMTGLNEKLFF. Here the CDR3 DNA reads TGTGCCTGGAGTATGACAGGGCTCAATGAAAAACTGTTTTTT. This chain links TRBV30 with TRBJ1-4, with 7 positions matching TRBD1. CDR1 and CDR2 from the germline V gene are GTSNPN and SVGIG (reference sequence). Germline trimming cut 2 bases from V and 5 bases from J; bases unmatched to any gene: 5. This CDR3 comprises 14 residues.